Listed here are 14 T cell receptor beta chains from one sample, sequenced in a study of long-term antiretroviral therapy in people with HIV. This was the immunoSEQ v3.0 assay at survey level. Only in-frame clones appear in the TCRdb table, and some are missing; sequencing was by immunoSEQ multiplex PCR. The sample includes tens of thousands of clones, around 80% of them seen just once. The sequencing used unsorted PBMCs, collected 1.9 years after starting antiretroviral therapy. Receptor source: a woman aged 50 to 60 with HIV.

V and J are TRBV2 and TRBJ2-1; 11 bases line up with TRBD2. V trimming: 0 bases; J trimming: 3 bases; junction bases outside the gene matches: 7. The CDR3 consists of 18 residues. From germline, CDR1 is SNHLY and CDR2 FYNNEI. CDR3 DNA sequence: TGTGCCAGCAGTGAAGCCCGAGCTAGCGGGGGGTACTACAATGAGCAGTTCTTC. Encoded protein: CASSEARASGGYYNEQFF.

The chain combines TRBV7-3 with TRBJ2-3; D gene unclear. The CDR3 has 15 residues. The germline V and J ends were trimmed by 4 bases and 1 base, with 12 bases remaining between them. CDR1 SGHTA and CDR2 FQGTGA come from the germline V gene. This CDR3 reads CASSSDIGGTDTQYF. The DNA of the CDR3 is TGTGCCAGCAGCTCAGATATTGGGGGCACAGATACGCAGTATTTT.

The V call is TRBV7-2, the J call TRBJ1-6, with D uncertain. The CDR3 runs 15 residues. The V end was cut by 3 bases, the J end by 0 bases, with 6 bases between. Germline CDR1 and CDR2: SGHTA and FQGNSA. CDR3 coding DNA: TGTGCCAGCAGCTTGGGGAGCTCCTATAATTCACCCCTCCACTTT. Protein product: CASSLGSSYNSPLHF.

The J gene is TRBJ1-5, the V gene TRBV28; D may be TRBD1 (5 bases). V lost 3 bases, J lost 2 bases, and 11 bases lay in between. This CDR3 contains 15 residues. Looked up from germline, CDR1 is MDHEN and CDR2 is SYDVKM. The CDR3 here is CASSFSGPGNQPQHF. The CDR3 DNA reads TGTGCCAGCAGTTTTTCAGGGCCTGGCAATCAGCCCCAGCATTTT.

For the CDR3, the DNA is TGTGCCAGCAGTTACTCGACCAGGGGGCAAGGCTACACCTTC. Translating gives CASSYSTRGQGYTF. The chain is built from TRBV6-5 and TRBJ1-2; the match to TRBD1 covers 8 bases. Germline lookup yields CDR1 MNHEY and CDR2 SVGAGI. After removal of 0 bases from V and 8 bases from J, the junction contained 5 bases not matched to a gene. CDR3 length equals 14 residues.

This chain connects TRBV2 to TRBJ1-2, with D tentatively TRBD1 (5 bases). V dropped 3 bases and J dropped 3 bases, with 11 bases sitting between them. Germline V lookup: CDR1 SNHLY, CDR2 FYNNEI. The CDR3 is 14 residues long. Here the CDR3 reads CASSEEGSYYGYTF. The CDR3, as DNA: TGTGCCAGCAGTGAGGAGGGGAGCTACTATGGCTACACCTTC.

The chain joins TRBV28 to TRBJ1-4; the D is unclear. Trimming removed 6 bases at V and 4 bases at J, with 12 bases between. CDR3 length equals 14 residues. From germline, CDR1 is MDHEN and CDR2 SYDVKM. CDR3 sequence (DNA): TGTGCCAGCAGCGCACCGGGAGTTAATGAAAAACTGTTTTTT. It translates to CASSAPGVNEKLFF.

This clone has only a few counts. The sample holds other DNA sequences that translate to the same CDR3. This sequence joins TRBV19 and TRBJ2-7; TRBD1 agrees at 9 bases. Germline CDR1 and CDR2: LNHDA and SQIVND (reference sequence). This CDR3 is 13 amino acids long. The junction had 3 bases not matched to a gene; V was cut back by 6 bases and J by 3 bases. The DNA of the CDR3 is TGTGCCAGTAGCATGGGACAGGGCTACGAGCAGTACTTC. Translating gives CASSMGQGYEQYF.

The chain has TRBV9 and TRBJ1-2; D is uncertain. Trimming removed 4 bases from V and 4 bases from J, with 14 bases in between. Germline-derived CDR1 and CDR2 are SGDLS and YYNGEE. The CDR3 has 14 residues. The CDR3 reads CASSSKGHSYGYTF. In DNA form, the CDR3 reads TGTGCCAGCAGCTCGAAGGGCCATAGCTATGGCTACACCTTC.

The chain employs TRBV6-1 and TRBJ1-1, with D perhaps TRBD1 (6 bases). Germline loops: CDR1 MNHNS, CDR2 SASEGT. The V gene lost 6 bases and the J gene lost 8 bases, with 10 bases spanning the gap. The CDR3 loop spans 11 amino acids. The CDR3 DNA sequence: TGTGCCAGCAGACGGACAGTAGAAGCTTTCTTT. It is translated as CASRRTVEAFF.

This chain connects TRBV5-1 to TRBJ2-3; D not certain. Between the trimmed V and J ends, which lost 2 bases and 1 base, there was a span of 8 bases. The CDR3 contains 14 residues. Germline V gene sequence: CDR1 SGHRS, CDR2 YFSETQ. This CDR3 is CASSFGSRTDTQYF. The CDR3 DNA follows: TGCGCCAGCAGCTTCGGTAGTCGCACAGATACGCAGTATTTT.

The chain uses TRBV19 and TRBJ1-5; the D gene is possibly TRBD1 (5 bases). The CDR3 has 20 amino acids. With 8 bases removed from V and 2 bases from J, the gap between germline ends came to 31 bases. CDR1 is LNHDA, CDR2 SQIVND, per germline (reference sequence). CDR3 amino acids: CASQKYGATARRLGNQPQHF. CDR3 DNA: TGTGCCAGTCAAAAATATGGGGCAACGGCGCGACGACTAGGCAATCAGCCCCAGCATTTT.

The J gene is TRBJ2-7, the V gene TRBV18; 13 bases agree with TRBD2. CDR1 and CDR2 from the germline V gene are KGHSH and LQKENI. The CDR3 is 20 residues long. V was pared by 0 bases and J by 2 bases, with 13 bases of the junction left unmatched. This CDR3 is CASSPPPPIQLAGGAYEQYF. DNA of the CDR3: TGTGCCAGCTCACCACCACCCCCAATCCAACTAGCGGGGGGGGCCTACGAGCAGTACTTC.

The chain has TRBV6-6 and TRBJ2-1; TRBD2 matches at 11 bases. The junction had 2 bases not matched to a gene; V was cut back by 4 bases and J by 3 bases. The germline V gene encodes CDR1 MNHNY and CDR2 SVGAGI (reference sequence). There are 15 residues in the CDR3. The CDR3 sequence is CASSWGLADYNEQFF. The CDR3, as DNA: TGTGCCAGCAGTTGGGGACTAGCGGACTACAATGAGCAGTTCTTC.